This is a list of T cell receptor beta chains from one sample in a study of neurological immune-mediated disorders. MiXCR, run by TCRdb on the 5' RACE reads, gives a single entry per CDR3 protein. The sample has 25,000 to 35,000 distinct CDR3 sequences; around 12% are singletons. What was sequenced was PBMCs. The source of these receptors is a man aged 55 to 70 in good health. The CDR3 runs from the conserved cysteine through the conserved F or W. D genes are given only for firm matches. Clone size is given for some rows only: seen once, a few or many times, or a class if the clone is expanded.

d_gene,j_gene,abundance,v_gene,CDR3aa,CDR3nt
TRBD2,TRBJ2-1,many,TRBV29-1,CSVEFARRAGAANEQFF,TGCAGCGTTGAGTTTGCTAGGAGAGCGGGAGCCGCCAATGAGCAGTTCTTC
.,TRBJ2-4,many,TRBV27,CASCGESAKNIQYF,TGTGCCAGCTGCGGGGAGTCGGCCAAAAACATTCAGTACTTC
TRBD1,TRBJ2-7,many,TRBV3-1,CASSQHPGQGAGEQYF,TGTGCCAGCAGCCAACACCCGGGACAGGGCGCGGGGGAGCAGTACTTC
.,TRBJ2-7,many,TRBV5-1,CASSNGPYEQYF,TGCGCCAGCAGCAACGGACCTTACGAGCAGTACTTC
.,TRBJ1-1,medium-sized,TRBV5-1,CASRPAGDTEAFF,TGCGCCAGCAGACCTGCAGGGGACACTGAAGCTTTCTTT
.,TRBJ2-5,many,TRBV9,CASSVALGAQYF,TGTGCCAGCAGCGTAGCCCTGGGGGCCCAGTACTTC
.,TRBJ1-1,many,TRBV12-3/TRBV12-4,CASSLSLTNTEAFF,TGTGCCAGCAGTTTGAGTCTCACGAACACTGAAGCTTTCTTT
.,TRBJ1-2,many,TRBV5-4,CASSPGGPIGYTF,TGTGCCAGCAGCCCCGGGGGCCCCATCGGCTACACCTTC
.,TRBJ1-1,many,TRBV3-1,CASSQAGYTEAFF,TGTGCCAGCAGCCAAGCCGGGTACACTGAAGCTTTCTTT
.,TRBJ1-5,many,TRBV29-1,CSVAPGRDHQPQHF,TGCAGCGTTGCCCCGGGACGGGATCATCAGCCCCAGCATTTT
.,TRBJ2-2,many,TRBV7-8,CASSLFRGSGELFF,TGTGCCAGCAGCTTATTCCGGGGATCCGGGGAGCTGTTTTTT
.,TRBJ2-1,many,TRBV7-9,CASSPRMAGEQFF,TGTGCCAGCAGCCCTAGAATGGCCGGAGAGCAGTTCTTC
.,TRBJ1-1,many,TRBV20-1,CSAIPGGRAEAFF,TGCAGTGCTATCCCCGGGGGCCGGGCTGAAGCTTTCTTT
.,TRBJ2-1,many,TRBV28,CASSKVGHDEQFF,TGTGCCAGCAGTAAAGTCGGTCACGATGAGCAGTTCTTC
.,TRBJ1-4,many,TRBV4-3,CASSQEQRLNEKLFF,TGCGCCAGCAGCCAGGAACAGAGACTGAATGAAAAACTGTTTTTT
TRBD1,TRBJ2-7,many,TRBV7-2,CASSHLRDRVAYEQYF,TGTGCCAGCAGCCATCTTCGGGACAGGGTAGCCTACGAGCAGTACTTC
.,TRBJ1-6,medium-sized,TRBV6-5,CASSYSSGGGPLHF,TGTGCCAGCAGTTACTCGAGCGGAGGGGGACCCCTCCACTTT
.,TRBJ2-7,many,TRBV11-2,CASSQPYEQYF,TGTGCCAGCAGCCAACCCTACGAGCAGTACTTC
TRBD2,TRBJ2-1,many,TRBV20-1,CSARDPSGGYNEQFF,TGCAGTGCTAGGGACCCTAGCGGGGGTTACAATGAGCAGTTCTTC
.,TRBJ2-7,many,TRBV5-1,CASSLVSGLYEQYF,TGCGCCAGCAGCTTGGTTTCCGGCCTCTACGAGCAGTACTTC
.,TRBJ2-7,many,TRBV5-1,CASSLIPNQPGDEQYF,TGCGCCAGCAGCTTAATCCCGAACCAACCGGGCGACGAGCAGTACTTC
TRBD2,TRBJ2-7,.,TRBV10-3,CAAKGTSHEQYF,TGTGCCGCCAAGGGGACTAGCCACGAGCAGTACTTC
TRBD1,TRBJ1-1,many,TRBV2,CASRRGLRAEAFF,TGTGCCAGCAGGAGGGGGCTAAGGGCTGAAGCTTTCTTT
TRBD1,TRBJ1-5,many,TRBV2,CASSRDSRNQPQHF,TGTGCCAGCAGCCGGGACAGTCGCAATCAGCCCCAGCATTTT
.,TRBJ1-6,many,TRBV20-1,CSARVPAHNSPLHF,TGCAGTGCTAGGGTACCCGCGCATAATTCACCCCTCCACTTT
.,TRBJ2-5,many,TRBV9,CASSVGATNQETQYF,TGTGCCAGCAGCGTAGGAGCAACGAACCAAGAGACCCAGTACTTC
.,TRBJ2-6,many,TRBV2,CASSGDVSGANVLTF,TGTGCCAGCAGTGGTGATGTCTCTGGGGCCAACGTCCTGACTTTC
.,TRBJ2-7,many,TRBV5-1,CASSPGVIDYEQYF,TGCGCCAGCAGCCCCGGAGTTATCGACTACGAGCAGTACTTC
.,TRBJ2-1,many,TRBV7-3,CASSQSRTPKSGQFF,TGTGCCAGCAGCCAAAGCCGGACCCCCAAGAGTGGGCAGTTCTTC
TRBD1,TRBJ2-1,many,TRBV7-9,CASSLTTGDNEQFF,TGTGCCAGCAGCCTAACGACAGGGGACAATGAGCAGTTCTTC
.,TRBJ2-2,many,TRBV5-1,CASSREGSTGELFF,TGCGCCAGCAGCCGAGAGGGGAGCACCGGGGAGCTGTTTTTT
TRBD2,TRBJ2-3,many,TRBV28,CASSVGTSGYTDTQYF,TGTGCCAGCAGTGTCGGGACTAGCGGATACACAGATACGCAGTATTTT
TRBD1,TRBJ1-1,.,TRBV18,CASSPISGTGRAEAFF,TGTGCCAGCTCACCCATTTCTGGGACAGGAAGGGCTGAAGCTTTCTTT
.,TRBJ2-7,.,TRBV9,CASSVDLVPYEQYF,TGTGCCAGCAGCGTGGACCTCGTTCCCTACGAGCAGTACTTC
.,TRBJ2-5,many,TRBV2,CAAGRTAVGTQYF,TGTGCCGCAGGGAGGACAGCCGTTGGGACCCAGTACTTC
.,TRBJ2-5,many,TRBV5-1,CASSPLMAGTQYF,TGCGCCAGCAGCCCGCTTATGGCCGGGACCCAGTACTTC
.,TRBJ2-4,many,TRBV7-2,CASSLVWRDDIQYF,TGTGCCAGCAGCTTAGTCTGGCGGGATGACATTCAGTACTTC
.,TRBJ1-3,many,TRBV7-2,CASSLSGSGNTIYF,TGTGCCAGCAGCTTATCAGGGAGTGGAAACACCATATATTTT
.,TRBJ2-1,many,TRBV11-3,CASGYQRTVNEQFF,TGTGCCAGCGGATACCAAAGGACTGTCAATGAGCAGTTCTTC
.,TRBJ1-2,many,TRBV4-1,CASSQIDIGFVNYGYTF,TGCGCCAGCAGCCAGATCGATATTGGGTTTGTGAACTATGGCTACACCTTC
.,TRBJ2-7,many,TRBV29-1,CSVEGRELNEQYF,TGCAGCGTTGAAGGCAGGGAGCTGAACGAGCAGTACTTC
.,TRBJ1-1,many,TRBV5-5,CASSWRGDTEAFF,TGTGCCAGCAGCTGGAGGGGTGACACTGAAGCTTTCTTT
TRBD1,TRBJ2-7,many,TRBV9,CASSFAGTGTDEQYF,TGTGCCAGCAGCTTCGCCGGGACAGGGACCGACGAGCAGTACTTC
.,TRBJ1-2,.,TRBV5-5,CASSQPGNPRADCYTF,TGTGCCAGCAGCCAGCCAGGGAATCCAAGGGCTGATTGCTACACCTTC
TRBD1,TRBJ1-2,many,TRBV7-2,CASSPDRGDYGYTF,TGTGCCAGCAGTCCCGACAGGGGGGACTATGGCTACACCTTC
.,TRBJ2-6,many,TRBV12-3/TRBV12-4,CASSQSGANVLTF,TGTGCCAGCAGTCAATCTGGGGCCAACGTCCTGACTTTC
.,TRBJ2-7,many,TRBV28,CASKVRGSEQYF,TGTGCCAGCAAGGTTCGGGGCAGCGAGCAGTACTTC
.,TRBJ2-4,many,TRBV20-1,CSARTAGREDIQYF,TGCAGTGCTAGAACCGCGGGAAGAGAGGACATTCAGTACTTC